What follows is one T cell receptor (beta chain) and its context. The sample is drawn from a study of cytomegalovirus exposure and HLA in healthy donors. CDR3 size: 13 residues. The junction had 7 bases not matched to a gene; V was cut back by 8 bases and J by 0 bases. CDR1 and CDR2 from the germline V gene are GTSNPN and SVGIG (reference sequence). Primers: 60 Vbeta forward and 13 Jbeta reverse. Some clones are missing from TCRdb's copy, which holds only in-frame ones; the method was immunoSEQ multiplex PCR. The sample carries about 200,000 clones, around 88% recorded once. The V gene is TRBV30, the J gene TRBJ2-7; 7 bases match TRBD2. The source is a woman in her twenties or thirties in good health and CMV-seronegative. Sequenced material: PBMCs. The CDR3, as DNA: TGTGCCCTCGCGGGGACTACCTCCTACGAGCAGTACTTC. Translated: CALAGTTSYEQYF. Full variable domain (outside the CDR3, taken from reference TRBV30 and TRBJ2-7): SQTIHQWPATLVQPVGSPLSLECTVEGTSNPNLYWYRQAAGRGLQLLFYSVGIGQISSEVPQNLSASRPQDRQFILSSKKLLLSDSGFYLCALAGTTSYEQYFGPGTRLTVT.